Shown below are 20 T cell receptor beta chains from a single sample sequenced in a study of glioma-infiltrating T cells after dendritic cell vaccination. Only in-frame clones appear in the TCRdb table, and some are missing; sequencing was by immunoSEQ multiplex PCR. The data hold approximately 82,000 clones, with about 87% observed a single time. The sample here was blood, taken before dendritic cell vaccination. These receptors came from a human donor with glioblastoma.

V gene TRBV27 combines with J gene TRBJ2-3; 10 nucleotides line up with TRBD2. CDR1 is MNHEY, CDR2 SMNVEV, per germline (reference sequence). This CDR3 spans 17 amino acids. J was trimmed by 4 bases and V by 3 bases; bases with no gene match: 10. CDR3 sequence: CASSFRASGSGADTQYF. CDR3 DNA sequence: TGTGCCAGCAGTTTTAGGGCTAGCGGGAGCGGGGCAGATACGCAGTATTTT.

CDR3 DNA sequence: TGTGCCATCAGGAATTACGGTCTAGCGGGAAGATCCTACGAGCAGTACTTC. Translating it yields CAIRNYGLAGRSYEQYF. The rearrangement uses TRBV10-3 and TRBJ2-7; 9 bases line up with TRBD2. This CDR3 region has 17 residues. CDR1 is ENHRY, CDR2 SYGVKD, per germline. Losses at the gene ends were 6 bases for V and 1 base for J; bases not matched to a gene: 13.

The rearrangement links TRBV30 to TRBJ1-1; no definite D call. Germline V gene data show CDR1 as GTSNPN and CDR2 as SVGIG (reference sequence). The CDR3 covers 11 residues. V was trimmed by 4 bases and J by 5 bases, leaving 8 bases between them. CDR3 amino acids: CAWKQVTEAFF. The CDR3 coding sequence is TGTGCCTGGAAGCAGGTTACTGAAGCTTTCTTT.

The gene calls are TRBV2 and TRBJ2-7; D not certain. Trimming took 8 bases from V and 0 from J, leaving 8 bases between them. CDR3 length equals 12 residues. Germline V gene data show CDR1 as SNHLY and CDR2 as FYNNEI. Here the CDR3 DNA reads TGTGCCAGCCAACGGAGCTCCTACGAGCAGTACTTC. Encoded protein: CASQRSSYEQYF.

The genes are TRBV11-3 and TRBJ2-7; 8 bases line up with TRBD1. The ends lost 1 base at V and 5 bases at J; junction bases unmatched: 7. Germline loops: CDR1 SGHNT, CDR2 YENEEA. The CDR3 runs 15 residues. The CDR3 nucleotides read TGTGCCAGCAGCTTAGGGAGGACAGGGCCCCACGAGCAGTACTTC. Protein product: CASSLGRTGPHEQYF.

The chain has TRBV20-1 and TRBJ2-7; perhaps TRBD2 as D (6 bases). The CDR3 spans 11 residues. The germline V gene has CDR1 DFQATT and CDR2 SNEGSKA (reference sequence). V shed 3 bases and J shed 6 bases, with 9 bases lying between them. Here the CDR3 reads CSARGGAEQYF. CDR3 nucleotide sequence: TGCAGTGCTAGGGGCGGGGCCGAGCAGTACTTC.

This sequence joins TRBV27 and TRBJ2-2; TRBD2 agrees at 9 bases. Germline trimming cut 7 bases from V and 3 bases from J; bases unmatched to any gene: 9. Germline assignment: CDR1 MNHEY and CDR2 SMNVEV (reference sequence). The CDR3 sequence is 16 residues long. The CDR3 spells CASKFLAGKDTGELFF. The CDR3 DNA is TGTGCCAGCAAGTTCCTAGCGGGAAAGGACACCGGGGAGCTGTTTTTT.

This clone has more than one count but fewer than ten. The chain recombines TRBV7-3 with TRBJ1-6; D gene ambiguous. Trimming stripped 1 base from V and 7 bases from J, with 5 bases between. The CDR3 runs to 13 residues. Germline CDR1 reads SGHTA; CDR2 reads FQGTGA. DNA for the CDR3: TGTGCCAGCAGCTTAAGTAGAAATTCACCCCTCCACTTT. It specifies CASSLSRNSPLHF.

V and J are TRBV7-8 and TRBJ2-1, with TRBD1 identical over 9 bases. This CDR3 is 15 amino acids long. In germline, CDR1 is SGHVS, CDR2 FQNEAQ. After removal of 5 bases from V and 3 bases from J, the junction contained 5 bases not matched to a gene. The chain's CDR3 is CASSGTGWYYNEQFF. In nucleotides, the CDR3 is TGTGCCAGCAGCGGGACAGGGTGGTACTACAATGAGCAGTTCTTC.

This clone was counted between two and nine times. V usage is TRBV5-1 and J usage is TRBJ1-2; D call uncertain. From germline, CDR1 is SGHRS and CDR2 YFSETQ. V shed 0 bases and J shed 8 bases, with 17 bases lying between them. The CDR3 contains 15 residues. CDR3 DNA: TGCGCCAGCAGCTTGGTTGAGAGCAGGAATATCGGCTACACCTTC. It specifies CASSLVESRNIGYTF.

CDR3 coding DNA: TGTGCCAGCAGCCAGGGACAGGGTTTTTCCATGACCGAGCAGTACTTC. This sequence encodes CASSQGQGFSMTEQYF. The J gene is TRBJ2-7, the V gene TRBV9, with 9 bases aligning to TRBD1. V dropped 4 bases and J dropped 6; count of bases not matched to a gene: 14. Germline V gene lookup returns CDR1 SGDLS and CDR2 YYNGEE. CDR3 size: 16 residues.

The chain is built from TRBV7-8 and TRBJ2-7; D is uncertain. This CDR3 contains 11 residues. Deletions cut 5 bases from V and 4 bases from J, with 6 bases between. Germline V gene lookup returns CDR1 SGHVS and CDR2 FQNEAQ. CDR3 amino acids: CASSHSYEQYF. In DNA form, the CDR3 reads TGTGCCAGCAGCCACAGTTACGAGCAGTACTTC.

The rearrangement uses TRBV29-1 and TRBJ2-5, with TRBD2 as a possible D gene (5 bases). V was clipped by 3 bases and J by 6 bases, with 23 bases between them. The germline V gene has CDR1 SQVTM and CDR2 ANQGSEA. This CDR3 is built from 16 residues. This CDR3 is CSVEVALQTRFKTQYF. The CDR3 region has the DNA TGCAGCGTTGAGGTAGCGCTTCAGACCCGATTCAAGACCCAGTACTTC. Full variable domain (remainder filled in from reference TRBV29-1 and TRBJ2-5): SAVISQKPSRDICQRGTSLTIQCQVDSQVTMMFWYRQQPGQSLTLIATANQGSEATYESGFVIDKFPISRPNLTFSTLTVSNMSPEDSSIYLCSVEVALQTRFKTQYFGPGTRLLVL.

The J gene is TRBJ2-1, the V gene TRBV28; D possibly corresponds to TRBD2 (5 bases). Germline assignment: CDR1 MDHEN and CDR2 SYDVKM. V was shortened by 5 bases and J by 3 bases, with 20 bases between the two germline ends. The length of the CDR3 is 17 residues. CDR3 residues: CASSPVGAPDLYNEQFF. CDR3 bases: TGTGCCAGCAGTCCCGTGGGAGCGCCCGACCTCTACAATGAGCAGTTCTTC.

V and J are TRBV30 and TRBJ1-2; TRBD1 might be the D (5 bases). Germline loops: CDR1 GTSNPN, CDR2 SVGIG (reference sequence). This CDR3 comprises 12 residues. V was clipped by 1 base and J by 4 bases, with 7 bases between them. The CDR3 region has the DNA TGTGCCTGGAGTGCAGGGTTCTATGGCTACACCTTC. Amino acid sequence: CAWSAGFYGYTF.

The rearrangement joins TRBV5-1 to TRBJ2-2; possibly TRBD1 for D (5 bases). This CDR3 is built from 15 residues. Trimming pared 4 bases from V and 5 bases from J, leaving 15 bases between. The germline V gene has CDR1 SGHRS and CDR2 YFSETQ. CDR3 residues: CASSPDPSGTGELFF. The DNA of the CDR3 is TGCGCCAGCAGCCCCGACCCCTCAGGGACCGGGGAGCTGTTTTTT. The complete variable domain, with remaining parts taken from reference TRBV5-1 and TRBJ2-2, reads KAGVTQTPRYLIKTRGQQVTLSCSPISGHRSVSWYQQTPGQGLQFLFEYFSETQRNKGNFPGRFSGRQFSNSRSEMNVSTLELGDSALYLCASSPDPSGTGELFFGEGSRLTVL.

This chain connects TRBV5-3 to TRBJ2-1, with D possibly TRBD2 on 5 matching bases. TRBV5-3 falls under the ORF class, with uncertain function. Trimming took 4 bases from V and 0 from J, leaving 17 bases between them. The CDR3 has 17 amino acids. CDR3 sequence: CARSPAPPGSSYNEQFF. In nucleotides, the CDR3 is TGTGCCAGAAGCCCCGCCCCCCCGGGGAGCTCCTACAATGAGCAGTTCTTC.

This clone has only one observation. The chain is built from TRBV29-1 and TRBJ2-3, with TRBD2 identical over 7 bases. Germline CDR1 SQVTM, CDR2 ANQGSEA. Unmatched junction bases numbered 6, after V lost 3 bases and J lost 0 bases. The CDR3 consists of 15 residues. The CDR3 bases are TGCAGCGTTGATGGGGGACTAACTAGCACAGATACGCAGTATTTT. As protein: CSVDGGLTSTDTQYF.

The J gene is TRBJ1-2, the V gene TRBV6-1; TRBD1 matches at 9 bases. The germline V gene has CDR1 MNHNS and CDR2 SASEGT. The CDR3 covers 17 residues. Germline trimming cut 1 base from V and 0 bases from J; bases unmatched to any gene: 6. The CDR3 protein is CASSEGTGVGANYGYTF. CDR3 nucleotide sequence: TGTGCCAGCAGTGAAGGGACAGGGGTGGGGGCTAACTATGGCTACACCTTC.

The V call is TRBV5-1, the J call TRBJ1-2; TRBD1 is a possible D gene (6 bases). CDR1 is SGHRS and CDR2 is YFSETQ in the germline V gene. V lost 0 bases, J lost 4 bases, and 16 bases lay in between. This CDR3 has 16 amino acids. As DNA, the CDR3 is TGCGCCAGCAGCTTGGAGGGTTCAGGGGCCATCTATGGCTACACCTTC. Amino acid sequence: CASSLEGSGAIYGYTF. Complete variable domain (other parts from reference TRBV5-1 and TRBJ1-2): KAGVTQTPRYLIKTRGQQVTLSCSPISGHRSVSWYQQTPGQGLQFLFEYFSETQRNKGNFPGRFSGRQFSNSRSEMNVSTLELGDSALYLCASSLEGSGAIYGYTFGSGTRLTVV.